A selection of T cell receptor beta chains follows, all from one sample in a study of cytomegalovirus exposure and HLA in healthy donors. Only in-frame clones appear in the TCRdb table, and some are missing; sequencing was by immunoSEQ multiplex PCR. The sample has 150,000 to 200,000 clones; over 80% are singletons. Sample: PBMCs. These receptors originate from a girl between 5 and 17 years old in good health and CMV-seropositive. Each CDR3 is given with its conserved first and last residue. Each record gives: CDR3 protein, CDR3 DNA, CDR3 length, D gene, clone size, V gene, J gene. D genes are given only for firm matches. Size is stated for part of the rows, as once, few or many counts, or as a class when the clone is expanded.

CDR3: CASSISGGADTQYF
DNA: TGTGCCAGCAGCATTAGCGGGGGTGCCGATACGCAGTATTTT
length: 14
D: TRBD2
size: once
V: TRBV7-3
J: TRBJ2-3

CDR3: CASRQAGGMDTQYF
DNA: TGCGCCAGCAGACAAGCGGGGGGGATGGATACGCAGTATTTT
length: 14
D: TRBD2
size: -
V: TRBV23-1
J: TRBJ2-3

CDR3: CASSPRDWRLETQYF
DNA: TGTGCCAGCAGCCCCAGGGACTGGCGGTTGGAGACCCAGTACTTC
length: 15
D: -
size: few
V: TRBV11-2
J: TRBJ2-5

CDR3: CASSHPASGGAANEQFF
DNA: TGTGCCAGCAGCCACCCCGCCAGCGGGGGGGCTGCGAATGAGCAGTTCTTC
length: 17
D: TRBD2
size: -
V: TRBV9
J: TRBJ2-1

CDR3: CASSPGQAGGEQYF
DNA: TGTGCCAGCTCACCGGGACAGGCCGGAGGAGAGCAGTACTTC
length: 14
D: TRBD1
size: -
V: TRBV18
J: TRBJ2-7

CDR3: CASSLVDSSYEQYF
DNA: TGTGCCAGCAGTTTAGTCGACAGCTCCTACGAGCAGTACTTC
length: 14
D: -
size: -
V: TRBV27
J: TRBJ2-7

CDR3: CASSPGERAFF
DNA: TGTGCCAGTAGTCCCGGGGAGAGGGCTTTCTTT
length: 11
D: -
size: -
V: TRBV19
J: TRBJ1-1

CDR3: CAWSTAMARGTDTQYF
DNA: TGTGCCTGGAGTACGGCTATGGCCAGGGGGACAGATACGCAGTATTTT
length: 16
D: TRBD1
size: -
V: TRBV30
J: TRBJ2-3

CDR3: CASSEYRGTEAFF
DNA: TGTGCCAGCAGTGAGTACAGGGGAACTGAAGCTTTCTTT
length: 13
D: TRBD1
size: -
V: TRBV6-4
J: TRBJ1-1

CDR3: CASNQRIGTLTRSYNSPLHF
DNA: TGTGCCAGCAACCAGCGTATCGGGACACTGACCCGCTCCTATAATTCACCCCTCCACTTT
length: 20
D: -
size: -
V: TRBV21-1
J: TRBJ1-6

CDR3: CASSIRDIDQPQHF
DNA: TGTGCCAGTAGTATAAGGGACATAGATCAGCCCCAGCATTTT
length: 14
D: -
size: -
V: TRBV19
J: TRBJ1-5

CDR3: CASKNRGTNTEAFF
DNA: TGTGCCAGCAAGAACAGGGGGACGAACACTGAAGCTTTCTTT
length: 14
D: TRBD1
size: -
V: TRBV27
J: TRBJ1-1

CDR3: CASSESRGDRVGYEQYF
DNA: TGCGCCAGCAGTGAGTCGAGGGGGGACAGGGTGGGCTACGAGCAGTACTTC
length: 17
D: TRBD1
size: -
V: TRBV10-2
J: TRBJ2-7

CDR3: CASSLAGTSTDTQYF
DNA: TGTGCCAGCAGTTTAGCGGGGACTAGCACAGATACGCAGTATTTT
length: 15
D: TRBD2
size: -
V: TRBV7-2
J: TRBJ2-3

CDR3: CASSPYIKSYNEQFF
DNA: TGTGCCAGCTCACCTTATATTAAGAGCTACAATGAGCAGTTCTTC
length: 15
D: -
size: -
V: TRBV18
J: TRBJ2-1

CDR3: CASSQDLVTDAGYGYTF
DNA: TGCGCCAGCAGCCAAGATCTGGTGACAGATGCAGGCTATGGCTACACCTTC
length: 17
D: -
size: -
V: TRBV4-3
J: TRBJ1-2

CDR3: CASSRDGLNQPQHF
DNA: TGTGCCAGCAGTCGCGACGGACTCAATCAGCCCCAGCATTTT
length: 14
D: -
size: -
V: TRBV27
J: TRBJ1-5

CDR3: CSVVGGTEAFF
DNA: TGCAGTGTCGTAGGGGGCACTGAAGCTTTCTTT
length: 11
D: -
size: -
V: TRBV20-1
J: TRBJ1-1

CDR3: CASILSSRGREGTEAFF
DNA: TGTGCCAGCATCCTATCTAGCAGGGGGCGCGAGGGCACTGAAGCTTTCTTT
length: 17
D: TRBD1
size: -
V: TRBV27
J: TRBJ1-1

CDR3: CASSLFPPAGVTDTQYF
DNA: TGCGCCAGCAGCTTGTTCCCCCCAGCGGGGGTCACAGATACGCAGTATTTT
length: 17
D: TRBD2
size: -
V: TRBV5-1
J: TRBJ2-3

CDR3: CASSQVAGSPPFF
DNA: TGTGCCAGCAGCCAAGTAGCGGGATCGCCTCCGTTCTTC
length: 13
D: TRBD2
size: -
V: TRBV4-2
J: TRBJ2-1

CDR3: CASSPQRGIYNEQFF
DNA: TGTGCCAGCAGCCCCCAGCGGGGGATCTACAATGAGCAGTTCTTC
length: 15
D: TRBD2
size: -
V: TRBV7-2
J: TRBJ2-1

CDR3: CATEKPTGDLYQPQHF
DNA: TGTGCAACGGAGAAACCGACAGGTGACCTTTATCAGCCCCAGCATTTT
length: 16
D: -
size: -
V: TRBV6-6
J: TRBJ1-5

CDR3: CASSFGLAVDNEQFF
DNA: TGTGCCAGCAGCTTCGGACTAGCGGTAGACAATGAGCAGTTCTTC
length: 15
D: TRBD2
size: -
V: TRBV7-3
J: TRBJ2-1

CDR3: CASSFQGEDTEAFF
DNA: TGTGCCAGCAGTTTTCAGGGTGAGGACACTGAAGCTTTCTTT
length: 14
D: -
size: once
V: TRBV28
J: TRBJ1-1

CDR3: CASTRVGRDEQFF
DNA: TGTGCCAGCACCAGGGTTGGACGCGATGAGCAGTTCTTC
length: 13
D: -
size: -
V: TRBV6-5
J: TRBJ2-1

CDR3: CASSPQGDTEAFF
DNA: TGTGCCAGCTCACCACAGGGGGACACTGAAGCTTTCTTT
length: 13
D: -
size: -
V: TRBV18
J: TRBJ1-1

CDR3: CATSSLFDSYNEQFF
DNA: TGTGCCACCAGCAGTCTTTTCGACAGTTACAATGAGCAGTTCTTC
length: 15
D: -
size: -
V: TRBV15
J: TRBJ2-1

CDR3: CASSLDRVFYEQYF
DNA: TGTGCCAGCAGCTTGGACAGGGTTTTTTACGAGCAGTACTTC
length: 14
D: -
size: -
V: TRBV5-5
J: TRBJ2-7

CDR3: CASSPSDRRYTGELFF
DNA: TGTGCCAGCAGCCCTTCGGACAGGCGGTACACCGGGGAGCTGTTTTTT
length: 16
D: TRBD1
size: once
V: TRBV28
J: TRBJ2-2

CDR3: CASSSGAGGLPGEAFF
DNA: TGTGCCAGCAGCTCTGGGGCAGGGGGCCTACCCGGTGAAGCTTTCTTT
length: 16
D: TRBD1
size: -
V: TRBV7-9
J: TRBJ1-1

CDR3: CATSRGPMGTNQPQHF
DNA: TGTGCCACCAGCAGAGGTCCAATGGGGACAAATCAGCCCCAGCATTTT
length: 16
D: -
size: once
V: TRBV15
J: TRBJ1-5

CDR3: CASSFTGQGEEKLFF
DNA: TGCGCCAGCAGCTTCACAGGACAGGGGGAAGAAAAACTGTTTTTT
length: 15
D: TRBD1
size: -
V: TRBV5-1
J: TRBJ1-4

CDR3: CASSPGTGNPYEQYF
DNA: TGTGCCAGCAGCCCCGGGACAGGGAATCCCTACGAGCAGTACTTC
length: 15
D: TRBD1
size: -
V: TRBV2
J: TRBJ2-7

CDR3: CSFFCEQYF
DNA: TGCAGTTTCTTCTGCGAGCAGTACTTC
length: 9
D: -
size: -
V: TRBV20-1
J: TRBJ2-7

CDR3: CASNQDRIQETQYF
DNA: TGTGCCAGCAACCAAGACAGGATCCAAGAGACCCAGTACTTC
length: 14
D: -
size: -
V: TRBV6-1
J: TRBJ2-5

CDR3: CASSYDEVKLNTEAFF
DNA: TGTGCCAGCAGTTACGACGAGGTAAAATTGAACACTGAAGCTTTCTTT
length: 16
D: -
size: -
V: TRBV6-6
J: TRBJ1-1

CDR3: CASSFGGLNTEAFF
DNA: TGCGCCAGCAGCTTTGGAGGATTGAACACTGAAGCTTTCTTT
length: 14
D: -
size: -
V: TRBV5-1
J: TRBJ1-1

CDR3: CASSLYQGSEQYF
DNA: TGTGCCAGCAGCTTATACCAGGGGTCCGAGCAGTACTTC
length: 13
D: -
size: -
V: TRBV11-3
J: TRBJ2-7

CDR3: CASSQVRGGFGEQYF
DNA: TGCGCCAGCAGCCAAGTGCGGGGGGGCTTTGGGGAGCAGTACTTC
length: 15
D: TRBD2
size: -
V: TRBV4-3
J: TRBJ2-7